This T cell receptor (beta chain) was found in a study of T cell responses to AZD1222 COVID-19 vaccine. Regarding the study as a whole: The span of vaccine-associated CD4 TCRs extended across spike, with dominance at 160-218 and 743-854. The donor group comprised mostly white British people and more females; the analysis possibly underestimated clonal diversity. Baseline serostatus was positive in only a handful of AZD1222 recipients. Samples come after the peak T cell response, not at day 14.

This clone was seen just once. The antigen is not known. The table came from immunoSEQ multiplex PCR; TCRdb's copy has only in-frame clones and leaves some out. The data show tens of thousands of clones, 83% seen once. Germline V lookup: CDR1 SGHDN, CDR2 FVKESK. This CDR3 comprises 16 residues. V gave up 5 bases and J gave up 1 base; unmatched junction bases: 10. This chain links TRBV14 with TRBJ2-5; 7 nucleotides match TRBD1. This specimen was peripheral blood, taken 28 days after the second AZD1222 dose. The receptor was derived from an adult who received the AZD1222 COVID-19 vaccine. In DNA form, the CDR3 reads TGTGCCAGCAGCGGAACGCCGGGGACAGTCCAAGAGACCCAGTACTTC. This codes for CASSGTPGTVQETQYF.